This T cell receptor (beta chain) originates from a study of cytotoxic CD8 clonotypes in ibrutinib-treated CLL. Study background: Some 10 relapsed/refractory, some 14 treatment-naive; approximately 18 IGHV unmutated. Study-level results: The times at which samples were taken varied between sustained-remission and progressing patients. T-cell clonality at baseline went above that of age-matched healthy donors and rose and fell with circulating CD8+ T-cell counts.

The sequencing depth, 1 in 200,000 to 1 in 1 million T cells, was the target. Repertoires were generated with immunoSEQ multiplex PCR, while TCRdb's copy carries only in-frame clones and drops some. The data contain some 200,000 clones, 70% to 75% of them seen just once; the ten biggest clones take up over 5.5%. Regarding this clone: Its antigen is still unknown.

CDR3 length: 16 residues. Germline V lookup: CDR1 MNHNY, CDR2 SVGAGI (reference sequence). The J segment lost 10 bases and the V segment lost 4 bases, leaving 14 bases of the junction unmatched. The source of this sequence is a human donor with chronic lymphocytic leukemia. This chain connects TRBV6-6 to TRBJ2-1; 9 bases match TRBD2. The sequencing used PBMCs, collected after 12 months of ibrutinib treatment. The CDR3 nucleotides read TGTGCCAGCAGTTCGACGACTAGCGGTTGGGTCATGGAGCAGTTCTTC. Protein product: CASSSTTSGWVMEQFF.